Listed below are T cell receptor beta chains from one sample, sequenced in a study of shared clonotypes between healthy human individuals. Produced via immunoSEQ multiplex PCR; TCRdb's table is partial and in-frame only. The data hold some 2,400,000 clones, with approximately 95% observed a single time. What was sequenced was naive CD4+ T cells sorted from blood. The source is a man aged 18-30 years in good health. Both conserved end residues are part of each CDR3. The order of the fields is J gene, D gene, V gene, clone size, CDR3 DNA, CDR3 protein. D genes are given only for firm matches. Where a row states a size, it is once, few, many or the class of an expanded clone; other rows omit it.

J: TRBJ2-1; D: TRBD1; V: TRBV11-2; size: .; DNA: TGTGCCAGCAGCTTCACAGGGGGTCAACTCAATGAGCAGTTCTTC; CDR3: CASSFTGGQLNEQFF
J: TRBJ2-3; D: TRBD1; V: TRBV6-5; size: .; DNA: TGTGCCAGCAGTCGACAGGGTTTCGGACGGGATACGCAGTATTTT; CDR3: CASSRQGFGRDTQYF
J: TRBJ2-7; D: .; V: TRBV2; size: .; DNA: TGTGCCAGCACAGGGGAATCCTACGAGCAGTACTTC; CDR3: CASTGESYEQYF
J: TRBJ1-2; D: TRBD1; V: TRBV2; size: once; DNA: TGTGCCAGCAGCTCACCCGGGACAGGGCACTATGGCTACACCTTC; CDR3: CASSSPGTGHYGYTF
J: TRBJ2-1; D: TRBD1; V: TRBV2; size: once; DNA: TGTGCCAGCAGTGAATGGGGACAGTTCCGGGGGCAGTTCTTC; CDR3: CASSEWGQFRGQFF
J: TRBJ2-2; D: .; V: TRBV5-1; size: .; DNA: TGCGCCAGCAGCTTAGGGACAACCGCGAACACCGGGGAGCTGTTTTTT; CDR3: CASSLGTTANTGELFF
J: TRBJ2-5; D: .; V: TRBV7-2; size: .; DNA: TGTGCCAGCAGTCCACCGTGGGGCGGGACCCAGTACTTC; CDR3: CASSPPWGGTQYF
J: TRBJ1-5; D: .; V: TRBV15; size: .; DNA: TGTGCCACCAGCTTAGGAGGTAGGGGCAATCAGCCCCAGCATTTT; CDR3: CATSLGGRGNQPQHF
J: TRBJ2-1; D: .; V: TRBV11-3; size: .; DNA: TGTGCCAGCAGCTTACAGGGGACTAATGAGCAGTTCTTC; CDR3: CASSLQGTNEQFF
J: TRBJ2-7; D: TRBD2; V: TRBV19; size: .; DNA: TGTGCCAGTAGTATAGGTACTGGATCCGGGCTAGCGGGAGGAGTGTACGAGCAGTACTTC; CDR3: CASSIGTGSGLAGGVYEQYF
J: TRBJ1-1; D: .; V: TRBV9; size: once; DNA: TGTGCCAGCAGCCCCCAAGGTTCGGGGGGTCGTGAAGCTTTCTTT; CDR3: CASSPQGSGGREAFF
J: TRBJ1-2; D: .; V: TRBV5-1; size: .; DNA: TGCGCCAGCAGCTTGGAGACGGCGTATGGCTACACCTTC; CDR3: CASSLETAYGYTF
J: TRBJ2-7; D: TRBD1; V: TRBV7-2; size: .; DNA: TGTGCCAGCAGTCCGACAGGGCCCGAGCAGTACTTC; CDR3: CASSPTGPEQYF
J: TRBJ2-5; D: .; V: TRBV5-6; size: .; DNA: TGTGCCAGCAGCTCTACCCCCGACAGGAGAGTAGAGACCCAGTACTTC; CDR3: CASSSTPDRRVETQYF
J: TRBJ1-3; D: .; V: TRBV6-1; size: .; DNA: TGTGCCAGCAGAGTTGATCCAGTCTCTGGAAACACCATATATTTT; CDR3: CASRVDPVSGNTIYF
J: TRBJ2-3; D: TRBD2; V: TRBV7-9; size: .; DNA: TGTGCCAGCAGCTTTAGCGGGAGGGCTAGCACAGATACGCAGTATTTT; CDR3: CASSFSGRASTDTQYF
J: TRBJ1-5; D: TRBD1; V: TRBV19; size: .; DNA: TGTGCCAGTAGTCTAGGTCCCGGGACAGTTTATAGCAATCAGCCCCAGCATTTT; CDR3: CASSLGPGTVYSNQPQHF
J: TRBJ1-1; D: TRBD1; V: TRBV28; size: .; DNA: TGTGCCAGCAGTCTCGGGACAGTAGGTAACACTGAAGCTTTCTTT; CDR3: CASSLGTVGNTEAFF
J: TRBJ1-5; D: .; V: TRBV28; size: .; DNA: TGTGCCAGCAGTTTTCTGGGACAAGACAATCAGCCCCAGCATTTT; CDR3: CASSFLGQDNQPQHF
J: TRBJ1-4; D: .; V: TRBV6-6; size: .; DNA: TGTGCCAGCAGGGGGCCAGGGGTCGGTGAAAAACTGTTTTTT; CDR3: CASRGPGVGEKLFF
J: TRBJ1-1; D: .; V: TRBV7-9; size: .; DNA: TGTGCCAGCAGCTATCAAGTGAACACTGAAGCTTTCTTT; CDR3: CASSYQVNTEAFF
J: TRBJ2-7; D: TRBD1; V: TRBV5-1; size: .; DNA: TGCGCCAGCAGCCCAGGGACAGCCTACGAGCAGTACTTC; CDR3: CASSPGTAYEQYF
J: TRBJ1-1; D: .; V: TRBV30; size: few; DNA: TGTGCCTGGAGTGTTACCGCGGGGGACACTGAAGCTTTCTTT; CDR3: CAWSVTAGDTEAFF
J: TRBJ1-4; D: .; V: TRBV6-5; size: .; DNA: TGTGCCAGCAGGGGCCGGGACGGCAGAAATGAAAAACTGTTTTTT; CDR3: CASRGRDGRNEKLFF
J: TRBJ2-3; D: .; V: TRBV5-1; size: .; DNA: TGCGCCAGCAGCTTGGGGCAGGGCCACACAGATACGCAGTATTTT; CDR3: CASSLGQGHTDTQYF
J: TRBJ2-7; D: .; V: TRBV5-1; size: once; DNA: TGCGCCAGCAAAGGGGCCTACGAGCAGTACTTC; CDR3: CASKGAYEQYF
J: TRBJ2-5; D: TRBD2; V: TRBV5-1; size: .; DNA: TGCGCCAGCAGCTTGGCCCTAGCGGGAGGTTTAGGTGAGACCCAGTACTTC; CDR3: CASSLALAGGLGETQYF
J: TRBJ2-3; D: TRBD1; V: TRBV5-1; size: .; DNA: TGCGCCAGCAGCCGAGACAGGGGGCAATCGGATACGCAGTATTTT; CDR3: CASSRDRGQSDTQYF
J: TRBJ1-1; D: .; V: TRBV5-8; size: .; DNA: TGTGCCAGCAGCTTGGTGGTAGGTCAGTTCACCCAAGCTTTCTTT; CDR3: CASSLVVGQFTQAFF
J: TRBJ1-2; D: TRBD1; V: TRBV7-8; size: .; DNA: TGTGCCAGCAGCCCCCTACTCCGGGACAGGGCCAACTATGGCTACACCTTC; CDR3: CASSPLLRDRANYGYTF
J: TRBJ2-5; D: .; V: TRBV10-2; size: .; DNA: TGCGCCAGCAGTGCGGGAATCCAAGAGACCCAGTACTTC; CDR3: CASSAGIQETQYF
J: TRBJ2-2; D: TRBD1; V: TRBV9; size: .; DNA: TGTGCCAGCAGCGTAGGACCGGACAGGGGGAACACCGGGGAGCTGTTTTTT; CDR3: CASSVGPDRGNTGELFF
J: TRBJ1-1; D: .; V: TRBV18; size: .; DNA: TGTGCCAGCTCACCGTTATACGGGACTGAAGCTTTCTTT; CDR3: CASSPLYGTEAFF
J: TRBJ1-4; D: TRBD1; V: TRBV11-2; size: .; DNA: TGTGCCAGCAGCTTGACAGGGAGGGGGACTACTAATGAAAAACTGTTTTTT; CDR3: CASSLTGRGTTNEKLFF
J: TRBJ2-2; D: .; V: TRBV28; size: .; DNA: TGTGCCAGCCTCCGTCGGCCCAACACCGGGGAGCTGTTTTTT; CDR3: CASLRRPNTGELFF
J: TRBJ2-7; D: .; V: TRBV7-2; size: .; DNA: TGTGCCAGCAGCGGTGCCTACGAGCAGTACTTC; CDR3: CASSGAYEQYF
J: TRBJ2-7; D: .; V: TRBV11-2; size: .; DNA: TGTGCCAGCAGCCCCCGGTACGCCAACGAGCAGTACTTC; CDR3: CASSPRYANEQYF
J: TRBJ2-7; D: .; V: TRBV6-6; size: .; DNA: TGTGCCAGCCAGCCCGGGGCATCCTACGAGCAGTACTTC; CDR3: CASQPGASYEQYF
J: TRBJ2-5; D: .; V: TRBV2; size: .; DNA: TGTGCCAGCAGTGGGGAGGTTCTCGAGACCCAGTACTTC; CDR3: CASSGEVLETQYF
J: TRBJ2-4; D: TRBD2; V: TRBV5-4; size: .; DNA: TGTGCCAGCAGCTTGGGAACAACAGGACTAGCGGGGGTAAACATTCAGTACTTC; CDR3: CASSLGTTGLAGVNIQYF
J: TRBJ2-1; D: .; V: TRBV27; size: .; DNA: TGTGCCAGCAGTCCCGGTAACTCCTACAATGAGCAGTTCTTC; CDR3: CASSPGNSYNEQFF
J: TRBJ2-1; D: TRBD2; V: TRBV6-1; size: .; DNA: TGTGCCAGCAGTGGAACTAGCGGGGGGATTCTCTTTGAGCAGTTCTTC; CDR3: CASSGTSGGILFEQFF
J: TRBJ2-1; D: .; V: TRBV5-1; size: .; DNA: TGCGCCAGCAGCCCCGGGACCCAGGGCAATGAGCAGTTCTTC; CDR3: CASSPGTQGNEQFF
J: TRBJ1-5; D: TRBD1; V: TRBV18; size: .; DNA: TGTGCCAGCCAGGGACAGCCCGGGGCTGAGCCCCAGCATTTT; CDR3: CASQGQPGAEPQHF
J: TRBJ2-7; D: .; V: TRBV7-2; size: .; DNA: TGTGCCAGCAGCTTAGAAGTGAGCTACGAGCAGTACTTC; CDR3: CASSLEVSYEQYF
J: TRBJ2-1; D: TRBD2; V: TRBV11-3; size: .; DNA: TGTGCCAGCAGCAAGGCCCTAGCGGGTAACAATGAGCAGTTCTTC; CDR3: CASSKALAGNNEQFF
J: TRBJ1-1; D: .; V: TRBV6-1; size: .; DNA: TGTGCCAGCAGCTTACAGGGATTTGGGACTGAAGCTTTCTTT; CDR3: CASSLQGFGTEAFF
J: TRBJ1-3; D: .; V: TRBV5-1; size: .; DNA: TGCGCCAGCAGCCGGACCGGGGAAACGGGAAACACCATATATTTT; CDR3: CASSRTGETGNTIYF
J: TRBJ2-1; D: TRBD1; V: TRBV29-1; size: .; DNA: TGCAGCGTGGCCGGGACAGGGGCTTACAATGAGCAGTTCTTC; CDR3: CSVAGTGAYNEQFF
J: TRBJ2-3; D: .; V: TRBV9; size: .; DNA: TGTGCCAGCAGCGTAGCGGGGACTACAGATACGCAGTATTTT; CDR3: CASSVAGTTDTQYF
J: TRBJ1-3; D: .; V: TRBV10-3; size: .; DNA: TGTGCCATCAGTGAGGTCGGTGGAAACACCATATATTTT; CDR3: CAISEVGGNTIYF
J: TRBJ1-3; D: .; V: TRBV5-1; size: .; DNA: TGCGCCAGCAGCCCTGTGGAAGGTGGAAACACCATATATTTT; CDR3: CASSPVEGGNTIYF
J: TRBJ2-2; D: TRBD1; V: TRBV7-2; size: .; DNA: TGTGCCAGCAGCGCTTGGACAGGGTCCCCCGGGGAGCTGTTTTTT; CDR3: CASSAWTGSPGELFF
J: TRBJ2-5; D: .; V: TRBV10-1; size: .; DNA: TGCGCCAGGAGGACGAAGCAAGAGACCCAGTACTTC; CDR3: CARRTKQETQYF
J: TRBJ2-1; D: .; V: TRBV7-6; size: .; DNA: TGTGCCAGCAGCTGGGGGACTTACAATGAGCAGTTCTTC; CDR3: CASSWGTYNEQFF